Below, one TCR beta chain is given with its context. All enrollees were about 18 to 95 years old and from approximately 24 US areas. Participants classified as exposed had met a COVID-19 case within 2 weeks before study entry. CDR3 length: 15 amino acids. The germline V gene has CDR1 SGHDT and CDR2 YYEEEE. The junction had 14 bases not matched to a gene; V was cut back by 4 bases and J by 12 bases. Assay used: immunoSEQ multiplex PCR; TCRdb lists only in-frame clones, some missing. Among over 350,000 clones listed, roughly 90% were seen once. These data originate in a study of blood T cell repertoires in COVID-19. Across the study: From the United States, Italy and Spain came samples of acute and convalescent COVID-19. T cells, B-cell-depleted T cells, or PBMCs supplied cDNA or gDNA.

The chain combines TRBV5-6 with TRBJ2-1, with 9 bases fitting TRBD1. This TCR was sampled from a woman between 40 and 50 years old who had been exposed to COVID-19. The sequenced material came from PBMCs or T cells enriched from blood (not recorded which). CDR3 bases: TGTGCCAGCAGCCTGCCGGGACAGGGCACTATGGGGCAGTTCTTC. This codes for CASSLPGQGTMGQFF.